Shown below are 26 T cell receptor beta chains from a single sample sequenced in a study of blood T cell repertoires in COVID-19 (TCRdb year 2020). Library construction relied on the immunoSEQ multiplex PCR assay. TCRdb retrieved this table from immuneACCESS and kept in-frame rearrangements only. Not all clones are present; in checked studies, unresolved V genes account for under half, and no reason is known for the remainder. The sample profile shows around 65,000 clones; around four fifths of them were found once. The top ten clones comprise about 6.4% of the sample. The sample was peripheral blood. These TCRs come from a woman aged 45-60 years with active or convalescent COVID-19.

The chain carries TRBV5-1 and TRBJ1-5; TRBD1 matches 10 bases. CDR1 and CDR2 (germline): SGHRS, YFSETQ. CDR3 size: 17 residues. Germline trimming cut 0 bases from V and 2 bases from J; bases unmatched to any gene: 5. CDR3 coding DNA: TGCGCCAGCAGCTTGGACCCGACAGGGGGCGGCAATCAGCCCCAGCATTTT. This translates into CASSLDPTGGGNQPQHF.

There are a few counts of this clone. The gene calls are TRBV2 and TRBJ2-7; D remains unclear. CDR3 length: 13 residues. Germline V lookup: CDR1 SNHLY, CDR2 FYNNEI. Trimming shortened V by 0 bases and J by 6 bases, and 9 bases separated the two germline ends. CDR3 nucleotide sequence: TGTGCCAGCAGTGAAGCGAACGGCGGCGAGCAGTACTTC. Encoded protein: CASSEANGGEQYF.

The rearrangement joins TRBV4-3 to TRBJ2-2, with 14 bases identical to TRBD2. J lost 4 bases, V lost 4 bases, and 5 bases had no gene match. CDR3 length: 17 amino acids. Germline V gene lookup returns CDR1 LGHNA and CDR2 YSLEER. Here the CDR3 reads CASSLGLAGAGTGELFF. The CDR3 DNA follows: TGCGCCAGCAGCCTGGGACTAGCGGGAGCGGGCACCGGGGAGCTGTTTTTT.

V is TRBV29-1 and J is TRBJ1-2; D is undetermined. The CDR3 consists of 8 residues. V gave up 3 bases and J gave up 14 bases, with 7 bases separating them. Germline assignment: CDR1 SQVTM and CDR2 ANQGSEA. CDR3 coding DNA: TGCAGCGTTGAGTACAAGACCTTC. This sequence encodes CSVEYKTF.

This chain uses TRBV6-2 or TRBV6-3 with TRBJ2-7; weak D call: TRBD2 (7 bases). V was pared by 6 bases and J by 4 bases, with 19 bases between. Germline V gene data show CDR1 as MNHEY and CDR2 as SVGEGT. The length of the CDR3 is 15 residues. Here the CDR3 reads CASSPPGGKGYEQYF. In DNA, the CDR3 is TGTGCCAGCAGCCCCCCGGGGGGCAAAGGTTACGAGCAGTACTTC.

The genes are TRBV7-2 and TRBJ2-7; 10 nucleotides match TRBD2. This CDR3 is built from 16 residues. After removal of 1 base from V and 0 bases from J, the junction contained 3 bases not matched to a gene. Looked up from germline, CDR1 is SGHTA and CDR2 is FQGNSA. CDR3 region: CASSLGLAGASYEQYF. The CDR3, as DNA: TGTGCCAGCAGCTTAGGGCTAGCGGGAGCCTCCTACGAGCAGTACTTC. The full variable domain, its missing parts supplied by reference TRBV7-2 and TRBJ2-7, is GAGVSQSPSNKVTEKGKDVELRCDPISGHTALYWYRQSLGQGLEFLIYFQGNSAPDKSGLPSDRFSAERTGGSVSTLTIQRTQQEDSAVYLCASSLGLAGASYEQYFGPGTRLTVT.

The gene calls are TRBV18 and TRBJ2-5, with 7 positions matching TRBD2. CDR1 KGHSH and CDR2 LQKENI come from the germline V gene. With V trimmed by 8 bases and J by 0 bases, 6 bases remained unmatched. The CDR3 is 14 amino acids. The CDR3 DNA follows: TGTGCCAGCCAACGTGGGAGGGACCAAGAGACCCAGTACTTC. It translates to CASQRGRDQETQYF.

This chain uses TRBV27 with TRBJ1-5; 7 bases align to TRBD1. V lost 4 bases to trimming and J lost 3 bases; unmatched junction nucleotides: 9. Germline V gene lookup returns CDR1 MNHEY and CDR2 SMNVEV (reference sequence). CDR3 length: 16 amino acids. The CDR3 is CASSSLGTESNQPQHF. As DNA, the CDR3 is TGTGCCAGCAGTTCCCTCGGGACAGAGTCCAATCAGCCCCAGCATTTT.

CDR3 sequence reads: CASSRSQGNEQYF. DNA for the CDR3: TGTGCCAGCAGCCGCTCACAGGGTAACGAGCAGTACTTC. V gene TRBV6-5 combines with J gene TRBJ2-7; D may be TRBD1 (6 bases). Germline V CDR1 and CDR2: MNHEY, SVGAGI. Trimming left V 6 bases short and J 5 bases short, with 14 bases between. This CDR3 is built from 13 residues.

This chain connects TRBV4-1 to TRBJ1-5; TRBD1 agrees at 7 bases. The J segment lost 4 bases and the V segment lost 0 bases, leaving 0 bases of the junction unmatched. From germline, CDR1 is MGHRA and CDR2 YSYEKL. The CDR3 consists of 14 residues. The CDR3, as DNA: TGCGCCAGCAGCCAAGACAGGGGGAATCAGCCCCAGCATTTT. It is translated as CASSQDRGNQPQHF.

The gene calls are TRBV5-4 and TRBJ1-1; D unclear. CDR3 length equals 14 residues. Trimming shortened V by 4 bases and J by 0 bases, and 10 bases separated the two germline ends. Germline V gene data show CDR1 as SGHNT and CDR2 as YYREEE (reference sequence). Here the CDR3 reads CASSAQTVNTEAFF. CDR3 sequence (DNA): TGTGCCAGCAGCGCACAGACCGTGAACACTGAAGCTTTCTTT.

The chain is built from TRBV18 and TRBJ1-1; no clear D gene. The CDR3 extends over 14 amino acids. V lost 1 base to trimming and J lost 5 bases, with 11 bases between them. CDR1 is KGHSH and CDR2 is LQKENI in the germline V gene. The CDR3 protein is CASSPHWRFTEAFF. The CDR3 DNA reads TGTGCCAGCTCACCACACTGGAGGTTTACTGAAGCTTTCTTT.

J is TRBJ1-5 and V is TRBV7-3; D is unresolved. Deletions cut 5 bases from V and 5 bases from J, with 10 bases between. From germline, CDR1 is SGHTA and CDR2 FQGTGA. The CDR3 sequence is 13 residues long. CDR3 sequence (DNA): TGTGCCAGCAGCCGTTCAGGCGATCAGCCCCAGCATTTT. This codes for CASSRSGDQPQHF.

V is TRBV27 and J is TRBJ2-7; 9 nucleotides agree with TRBD1. With 4 bases clipped from V and 5 bases from J, the junction kept 6 bases outside the gene matches. CDR3 length: 14 amino acids. CDR1 and CDR2 from the germline V gene are MNHEY and SMNVEV (reference sequence). In DNA form, the CDR3 reads TGTGCCAGCAGTTCCACGGACAGGGGCCACGAGCAGTACTTC. Its translation: CASSSTDRGHEQYF.

The rearrangement links TRBV18 to TRBJ2-4, with 7 positions matching TRBD1. V dropped 3 bases and J dropped 3; count of bases not matched to a gene: 5. CDR1 is KGHSH and CDR2 is LQKENI in the germline V gene. The CDR3 is 15 residues long. The CDR3 here is CASSPTGKGKNIQYF. In DNA form, the CDR3 reads TGTGCCAGCTCACCGACAGGGAAGGGCAAAAACATTCAGTACTTC.

A few counts support this clone. The chain has TRBV30 and TRBJ2-3; 12 bases match TRBD2. This CDR3 region has 18 residues. Looked up from germline, CDR1 is GTSNPN and CDR2 is SVGIG (reference sequence). V dropped 3 bases and J dropped 0; count of bases not matched to a gene: 10. DNA of the CDR3: TGTGCCTGGAGAACGCCATGGCTAGCGGGAGGGAGCACAGATACGCAGTATTTT. Translating gives CAWRTPWLAGGSTDTQYF.

The rearrangement uses TRBV2 and TRBJ1-5; 8 bases map to TRBD1. The germline V gene has CDR1 SNHLY and CDR2 FYNNEI. The CDR3 is made up of 15 amino acids. J gave up 3 bases and V 6 bases, and 7 bases lay outside the gene matches. CDR3: CASRRGQVSNQPQHF. CDR3 coding DNA: TGTGCCAGCAGGAGGGGACAGGTCTCCAATCAGCCCCAGCATTTT.

This clone was seen only once. The chain employs TRBV5-6 and TRBJ2-5; the D is unclear. Germline loops: CDR1 SGHDT, CDR2 YYEEEE. This CDR3 has 14 amino acids. The V end was cut by 0 bases, the J end by 3 bases, with 9 bases between. CDR3 loop: CASSLGEAEETQYF. The DNA of the CDR3 is TGTGCCAGCAGCTTGGGAGAGGCAGAAGAGACCCAGTACTTC.

The genes are TRBV9 and TRBJ2-5; unclear D gene. Germline CDR1 is SGDLS and CDR2 is YYNGEE. Trimming took 3 bases from V and 4 from J, leaving 7 bases between them. This CDR3 comprises 12 residues. The CDR3 loop reads CASSALGETQYF. For the CDR3, the DNA is TGTGCCAGCAGCGCCCTCGGAGAGACCCAGTACTTC.

The chain uses TRBV2 and TRBJ2-2; TRBD2 agrees at 11 bases. The CDR3 contains 16 residues. In germline, CDR1 is SNHLY, CDR2 FYNNEI. Trimming took 7 bases from V and 1 from J; bases not matched to a gene: 5. DNA for the CDR3: TGTGCCAGCACTATGCTAGCGGGGGGGAACACCGGGGAGCTGTTTTTT. This gives the protein CASTMLAGGNTGELFF.

The rearrangement uses TRBV15 and TRBJ2-7; 9 nucleotides agree with TRBD2. The CDR3 extends over 15 amino acids. Germline V lookup: CDR1 LNHNV, CDR2 YYDKDF (reference sequence). Losses at the gene ends were 3 bases for V and 4 bases for J; bases not matched to a gene: 7. CDR3 coding DNA: TGTGCCACCAGCAGGGGAGGGACTAGCTGGTACGAGCAGTACTTC. It specifies CATSRGGTSWYEQYF.

The chain joins TRBV18 to TRBJ2-2, with a possible D match to TRBD1 (6 bases). The CDR3 length is 14 residues. The germline V gene has CDR1 KGHSH and CDR2 LQKENI. Trimming removed 3 bases from V and 3 bases from J, with 8 bases in between. The CDR3 is CASSPQGYTGELFF. The DNA of the CDR3 is TGTGCCAGCTCACCGCAGGGGTACACCGGGGAGCTGTTTTTT.

A few counts support this clone. The chain has TRBV9 and TRBJ2-5; D is undetermined. Germline CDR1 is SGDLS and CDR2 is YYNGEE. V lost 4 bases to trimming and J lost 9 bases, with 10 bases between them. There are 11 residues in the CDR3. The CDR3 DNA reads as TGTGCCAGCAGCTCCGGTCGGGCCCAGTACTTC. It is translated as CASSSGRAQYF.

This clone came up a few times. This chain links TRBV19 with TRBJ2-7; D gene ambiguous. The CDR3 sequence is 13 residues long. Germline V gives CDR1 LNHDA, CDR2 SQIVND (reference sequence). V was pared by 4 bases and J by 4 bases, with 11 bases between. CDR3 protein: CASSKARSYEQYF. CDR3 in DNA: TGTGCCAGTAGTAAGGCCAGGTCTTACGAGCAGTACTTC.

The genes are TRBV5-1 and TRBJ2-3; 12 nucleotides align to TRBD2. Germline V lookup: CDR1 SGHRS, CDR2 YFSETQ. CDR3 length: 17 residues. J gave up 5 bases and V 4 bases, and 11 bases lay outside the gene matches. CDR3 bases: TGCGCCAGCAGCCAACTAGCGGGAGGCGGGGGCGGAGATACGCAGTATTTT. This gives the protein CASSQLAGGGGGDTQYF.

This clone appeared once. The V gene is TRBV29-1, the J gene TRBJ2-1, with TRBD2 matching 7 bases. This CDR3 is built from 14 residues. Trimming cost V 3 bases and J 5 bases; bases outside gene matches: 7. Germline values: CDR1 SQVTM, CDR2 ANQGSEA. CDR3 region: CSVENSGLNNEQFF. In nucleotides, the CDR3 is TGCAGCGTTGAGAACTCGGGACTAAACAATGAGCAGTTCTTC.